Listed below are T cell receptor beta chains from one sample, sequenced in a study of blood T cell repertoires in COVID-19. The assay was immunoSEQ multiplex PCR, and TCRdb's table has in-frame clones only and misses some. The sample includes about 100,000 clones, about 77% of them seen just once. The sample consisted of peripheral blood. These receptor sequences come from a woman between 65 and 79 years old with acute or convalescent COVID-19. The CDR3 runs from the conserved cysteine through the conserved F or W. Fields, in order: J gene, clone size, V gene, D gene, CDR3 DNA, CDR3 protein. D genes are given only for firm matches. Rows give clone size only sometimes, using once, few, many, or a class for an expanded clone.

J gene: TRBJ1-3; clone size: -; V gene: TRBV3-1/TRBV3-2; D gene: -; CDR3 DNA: TGTGCCAGCAGCCAAACCCGGGTCCTGACGACTGGAAACACCATATATTTT; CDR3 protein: CASSQTRVLTTGNTIYF
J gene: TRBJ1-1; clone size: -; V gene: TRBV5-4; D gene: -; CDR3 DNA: TGTGCCAGCAGCCCCTCTGGGGCCTACGGCCTAGCTTTCTTT; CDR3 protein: CASSPSGAYGLAFF
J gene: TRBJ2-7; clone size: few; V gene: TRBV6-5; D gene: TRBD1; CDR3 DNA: TGTGCCAGTAGGCAGGGGGCGTTGAACGAGCAGTACTTC; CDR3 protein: CASRQGALNEQYF
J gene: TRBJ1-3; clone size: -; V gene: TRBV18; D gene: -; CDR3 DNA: TGTGCCAGCTCACCCCCGGTAGCGGACGGAAACACCATATATTTT; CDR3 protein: CASSPPVADGNTIYF
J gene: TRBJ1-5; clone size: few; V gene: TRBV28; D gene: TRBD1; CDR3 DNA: TGTGCCAGCACCCGAGGGGGCCGCAATCAGCCCCAGCATTTT; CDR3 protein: CASTRGGRNQPQHF
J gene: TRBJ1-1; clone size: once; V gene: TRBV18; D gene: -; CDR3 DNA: TGTGCCAGCTCACCAGGAGTGAACACTGAAGCTTTCTTT; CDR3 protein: CASSPGVNTEAFF
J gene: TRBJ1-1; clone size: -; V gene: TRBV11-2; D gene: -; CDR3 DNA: TGTGCCAGCAGCTTAGATCTGGTGGCTCAGGAAGCTTTCTTT; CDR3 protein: CASSLDLVAQEAFF
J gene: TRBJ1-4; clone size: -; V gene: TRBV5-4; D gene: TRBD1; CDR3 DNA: TGTGCCAGCAGCTCCCAGGGGGTACGGGAAAAACTGTTTTTT; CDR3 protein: CASSSQGVREKLFF
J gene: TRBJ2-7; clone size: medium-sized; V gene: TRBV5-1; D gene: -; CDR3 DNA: TGCGCCAGCAGCTTGGCGGGGGACTCCTACGAGCAGTACTTC; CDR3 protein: CASSLAGDSYEQYF
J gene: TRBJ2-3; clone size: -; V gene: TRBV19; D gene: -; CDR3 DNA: TGTGCCAGTAGTATTCAACCAGGTTTCTCCACAGATACGCAGTATTTT; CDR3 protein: CASSIQPGFSTDTQYF
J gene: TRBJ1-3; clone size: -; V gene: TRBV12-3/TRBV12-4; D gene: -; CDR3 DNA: TGTGCCAGCAGCAGGGGCTCTGGAAACACCATATATTTT; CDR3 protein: CASSRGSGNTIYF
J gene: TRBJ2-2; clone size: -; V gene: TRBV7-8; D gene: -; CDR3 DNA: TGTGCCAGCATTCTGCGGGGGCCCGGGGAGCTGTTTTTT; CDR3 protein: CASILRGPGELFF
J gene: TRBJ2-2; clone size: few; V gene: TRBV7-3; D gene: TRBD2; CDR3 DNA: TGTGCCAGCGGAGTAAATAGCGGGGGGTTATCCGGGGAGCTGTTTTTT; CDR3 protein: CASGVNSGGLSGELFF
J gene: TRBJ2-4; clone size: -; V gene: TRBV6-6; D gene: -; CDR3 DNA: TGTGCCAGCAGTTACTCGCCGGGGAACATTCAGTACTTC; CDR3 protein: CASSYSPGNIQYF
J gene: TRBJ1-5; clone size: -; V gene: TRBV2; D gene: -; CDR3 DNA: TGTGCCAGCAGTGAAGGAGCAGGGCCCCAGCATTTT; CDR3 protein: CASSEGAGPQHF
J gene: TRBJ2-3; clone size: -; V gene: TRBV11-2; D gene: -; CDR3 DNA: TGTGCCAGCAGCTCGGGTTCAGATACGCAGTATTTT; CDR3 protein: CASSSGSDTQYF
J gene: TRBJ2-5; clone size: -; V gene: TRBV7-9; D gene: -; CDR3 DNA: TGTGCCAGCAGCTTACTGCCTTCGGGGAAAGTACAACAAGAGACCCAGTACTTC; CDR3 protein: CASSLLPSGKVQQETQYF
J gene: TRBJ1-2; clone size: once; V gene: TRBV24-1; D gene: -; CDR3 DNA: TGTGCCACCAGTGATTTTGGGGGGGGCAAATTGGGAGGCTACACCTTC; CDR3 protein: CATSDFGGGKLGGYTF
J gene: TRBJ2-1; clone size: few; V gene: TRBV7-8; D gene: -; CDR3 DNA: TGTGCCAGCAAACCTCGAGCGGGGGACAGGGTGACCTACAATGAGCAGTTCTTC; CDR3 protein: CASKPRAGDRVTYNEQFF
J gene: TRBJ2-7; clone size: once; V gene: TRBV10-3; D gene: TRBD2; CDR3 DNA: TGTGCCATCAGTGAGTCGGGACTAGCGGGGGGTGCGCAGTACTTC; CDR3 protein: CAISESGLAGGAQYF
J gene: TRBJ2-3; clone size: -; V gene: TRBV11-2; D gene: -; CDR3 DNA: TGTGCCAGCAGCTTACAAACTTCTACAGATACGCAGTATTTT; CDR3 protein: CASSLQTSTDTQYF
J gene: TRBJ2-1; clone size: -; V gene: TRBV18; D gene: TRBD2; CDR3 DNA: TGTGCCAGCTCACCCCTAGCGGGCACCTACAATGAGCAGTTCTTC; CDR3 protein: CASSPLAGTYNEQFF